The 11 T cell receptor beta chains below all came from one sample that was sequenced in a study of OX40 agonist ivuxolimab in advanced cancers. Produced via immunoSEQ multiplex PCR; TCRdb's table is partial and in-frame only. This sample has 45,000 to 75,000 clones; 75% to 85% occur once, and the top ten carry more than 0.9%. The sample here was CD4+ or CD8+ T cells sorted from blood, taken in a trial of the OX40 agonist ivuxolimab. The origin of the receptors is an adult with an advanced solid tumor such as melanoma, head and neck, liver or kidney cancer.

In nucleotides, the CDR3 is TGTGCCAGTAGGAGGACTAGCGGGGCGAACACCGGGGAGCTGTTTTTT. Its translation is CASRRTSGANTGELFF. This chain uses TRBV19 with TRBJ2-2; 12 nucleotides line up with TRBD2. CDR3 length: 16 residues. The trim removed 6 bases at V and 0 bases at J, leaving 2 bases unmatched. Germline V gene lookup returns CDR1 LNHDA and CDR2 SQIVND (reference sequence).

The gene calls are TRBV9 and TRBJ2-1; D might be TRBD2 (6 bases). CDR1 and CDR2 (germline): SGDLS, YYNGEE. Trimming shortened V by 3 bases and J by 2 bases, and 6 bases separated the two germline ends. CDR3 size: 13 residues. In DNA form, the CDR3 reads TGTGCCAGCAGCGCGGGAGCCTACAATGAGCAGTTCTTC. It translates to CASSAGAYNEQFF.

The chain has TRBV2 and TRBJ1-6, with no clear D. CDR1 is SNHLY and CDR2 is FYNNEI in the germline V gene. The CDR3 extends over 15 amino acids. Trimming removed 1 base from V and 5 bases from J, with 9 bases in between. The CDR3 sequence is CASSEVREDNSPLHF. Here the CDR3 DNA reads TGTGCCAGCAGTGAAGTAAGGGAGGATAATTCACCCCTCCACTTT.

This chain joins TRBV7-6 and TRBJ1-3, with a weak D call TRBD1 (6 bases). The CDR3 consists of 20 residues. The germline V and J ends were trimmed by 0 bases and 4 bases, with 25 bases remaining between them. Germline values: CDR1 SGHVS, CDR2 FNYEAQ. The CDR3 loop is CASSLALRGRGGLWGNTIYF. For the CDR3, the DNA is TGTGCCAGCAGCTTAGCGCTCCGAGGCAGGGGAGGCTTATGGGGAAACACCATATATTTT.

The V gene is TRBV30, the J gene TRBJ2-7, with TRBD1 as a possible D gene (6 bases). The CDR3 is made up of 12 amino acids. Per germline, CDR1 GTSNPN and CDR2 SVGIG (reference sequence). V was cut by 2 bases and J by 3 bases, with 8 bases left in between. This chain's CDR3 is CAWSKQGYEQYF. The CDR3 DNA reads as TGTGCCTGGAGTAAACAGGGCTACGAGCAGTACTTC.

The rearrangement uses TRBV7-9 and TRBJ2-7, with TRBD1 as a possible D gene (6 bases). CDR1 and CDR2 (germline): SEHNR, FQNEAQ (reference sequence). CDR3 length: 15 residues. V was shortened by 0 bases and J by 3 bases, with 12 bases between the two germline ends. As DNA, the CDR3 is TGTGCCAGCAGCTTAGCACAGGGTTCTAACTACGAGCAGTACTTC. It encodes CASSLAQGSNYEQYF.

This clone appeared a few times. The chain has TRBV14 and TRBJ2-7; D remains ambiguous. Germline loops: CDR1 SGHDN, CDR2 FVKESK. CDR3 length: 14 residues. V lost 4 bases and J lost 4, with 14 bases in between. The CDR3 DNA sequence: TGTGCCAGCAGCCTGGGATTTTATGGGTACGAGCAGTACTTC. Translated: CASSLGFYGYEQYF. Full variable domain (rest looked up from reference TRBV14 and TRBJ2-7): EAGVTQFPSHSVIEKGQTVTLRCDPISGHDNLYWYRRVMGKEIKFLLHFVKESKQDESGMPNNRFLAERTGGTYSTLKVQPAELEDSGVYFCASSLGFYGYEQYFGPGTRLTVT.

The rearrangement uses TRBV4-1 and TRBJ1-1, with D possibly matching TRBD1 (6 bases). V was trimmed by 6 bases and J by 5 bases, leaving 19 bases between them. The CDR3 is 15 amino acids. Per germline, CDR1 MGHRA and CDR2 YSYEKL. CDR3 DNA: TGCGCCAGCAGACTAAATGAACACAGGGCGACTGAAGCTTTCTTT. It is translated as CASRLNEHRATEAFF.

The V gene is TRBV28, the J gene TRBJ1-2, with D unclear. Germline V lookup: CDR1 MDHEN, CDR2 SYDVKM. The CDR3 consists of 14 residues. Between the trimmed V and J ends, which lost 2 bases and 1 base, there was a span of 8 bases. CDR3 sequence: CASSLGRFNYGYTF. The CDR3 DNA reads as TGTGCCAGCAGTTTAGGCCGGTTTAACTATGGCTACACCTTC.

The V call is TRBV28, the J call TRBJ1-2; D is unclear. This CDR3 is built from 13 residues. Germline V gene data show CDR1 as MDHEN and CDR2 as SYDVKM. Trimming removed 10 bases from V and 3 bases from J, with 15 bases in between. The CDR3 protein is CAISPGEYYGYTF. For the CDR3, the DNA is TGTGCCATCTCGCCGGGAGAGTACTATGGCTACACCTTC.

Concerning this clone itself: This CDR3 is also generated by other DNA sequences in the sample. J is TRBJ2-7 and V is TRBV5-1; unclear D gene. Germline values: CDR1 SGHRS, CDR2 YFSETQ. V lost 2 bases to trimming and J lost 2 bases, with 8 bases between them. The CDR3 contains 13 residues. The CDR3 protein is CASSLIGTYEQYF. The CDR3 coding sequence is TGCGCCAGCAGCTTAATAGGGACCTACGAGCAGTACTTC.